Listed below are T cell receptor beta chains from one sample, sequenced in a study of CD8 T cells in ankylosing spondylitis. TCRdb recomputed calls from the 5' RACE reads with MiXCR, one row per CDR3 protein. The table shows hundreds of thousands of distinct CDR3 sequences, with over 9.5% occurring only once. Sequenced material: blood, either unsorted or a sorted T cell fraction (not recorded which). These receptors were taken from a male donor with ankylosing spondylitis. CDR3s include the opening cysteine and the closing phenylalanine or tryptophan. The D gene is left open where the match is weak. The size entry is marked missing in some rows and otherwise reads once, few, many or a size class.

d_call	j_call	clone_size	v_call	cdr3_aa	cdr3_nt
-	TRBJ1-5	-	TRBV12-3/TRBV12-4	CASSPGQTTNQPQHF	TGTGCCAGCAGCCCAGGACAGACCACAAATCAGCCCCAGCATTTT
-	TRBJ1-1	few	TRBV6-1	CASSVLGVTEAFF	TGTGCCAGCAGTGTGTTGGGGGTTACTGAAGCTTTCTTT
-	TRBJ2-3	many	TRBV10-3	CAINQGADTQYF	TGTGCCATCAACCAGGGAGCAGATACGCAGTATTTT
-	TRBJ2-7	few	TRBV20-1	CSARARENYGGSYEQYF	TGCAGTGCTAGAGCCCGGGAAAATTACGGCGGCTCCTACGAGCAGTACTTC
-	TRBJ1-6	-	TRBV6-1	CASRSRGEYNSPLHF	TGTGCCAGCAGATCCCGGGGGGAGTATAATTCACCCCTCCACTTT
-	TRBJ1-6	many	TRBV7-2	CASSSRTSNSPLHF	TGTGCCAGCAGCTCTAGGACATCCAATTCACCCCTCCACTTT
TRBD2	TRBJ2-3	few	TRBV30	CAWSVGLAVNTQYF	TGTGCCTGGAGTGTGGGACTAGCGGTAAATACGCAGTATTTT
-	TRBJ2-3	few	TRBV6-4	CASSATRADTQYF	TGTGCCAGCAGTGCGACTAGGGCAGATACGCAGTATTTT
-	TRBJ2-5	-	TRBV12-3/TRBV12-4	CASSFTSGARKTQYF	TGTGCCAGCAGTTTCACGTCAGGGGCGAGAAAGACCCAGTACTTC
-	TRBJ1-1	-	TRBV12-2	CASRPMDRGNGNTEAFF	TGTGCAAGTCGCCCCATGGACAGGGGAAATGGGAACACTGAAGCTTTCTTT
TRBD2	TRBJ2-7	-	TRBV7-9	CASSLSGSESEQYF	TGTGCCAGCAGCCTTAGCGGGAGTGAAAGCGAGCAGTACTTC
-	TRBJ1-2	many	TRBV29-1	CSVGSGYGYTF	TGCAGCGTTGGATCCGGGTATGGCTACACCTTC
TRBD2	TRBJ2-1	-	TRBV20-1	CSATGLAGRNEQFF	TGCAGTGCCACGGGACTAGCGGGACGCAATGAGCAGTTCTTC
TRBD1	TRBJ1-6	-	TRBV7-3	CASSTGGSNSPLHF	TGTGCCAGCAGCACAGGGGGATCTAATTCACCCCTCCACTTT
-	TRBJ2-2	-	TRBV6-5	CASSYSSPTGELFF	TGTGCCAGCAGTTACTCGAGCCCCACCGGGGAGCTGTTTTTT
TRBD2	TRBJ2-3	few	TRBV12-3/TRBV12-4	CASSLRGRITDTQYF	TGTGCCAGCAGTTTACGCGGGAGAATCACAGATACGCAGTATTTT
-	TRBJ2-5	few	TRBV7-8	CASSLGPSRETQYF	TGTGCCAGCAGCTTAGGGCCCTCCCGAGAGACCCAGTACTTC
-	TRBJ2-5	few	TRBV6-2/TRBV6-3	CAAGEGETQYF	TGTGCCGCCGGTGAGGGGGAGACCCAGTACTTC
-	TRBJ2-7	-	TRBV10-3	CAISLGGLKQGRREQYF	TGTGCCATCAGTTTGGGGGGTTTAAAACAGGGAAGGAGGGAGCAGTACTTC
TRBD2	TRBJ2-7	few	TRBV20-1	CSARDGRGSSYEQYF	TGCAGTGCTAGAGATGGGCGGGGGAGCTCCTACGAGCAGTACTTC
TRBD1	TRBJ2-3	few	TRBV6-1	CASSPTPGQGGTDTQYF	TGTGCCAGCAGCCCGACCCCAGGACAGGGAGGCACAGATACGCAGTATTTT
-	TRBJ2-3	-	TRBV6-2/TRBV6-3	CASRISFPDTQYF	TGTGCCAGCAGGATCTCTTTTCCAGATACGCAGTATTTT
-	TRBJ1-2	many	TRBV12-3/TRBV12-4	CASSEQGGYGYTF	TGTGCCAGCAGTGAACAAGGAGGTTATGGCTACACCTTC
-	TRBJ2-1	-	TRBV12-3/TRBV12-4	CASSPRADATNEQFF	TGTGCCAGCAGCCCGAGGGCAGATGCTACCAATGAGCAGTTCTTC
TRBD1	TRBJ1-5	-	TRBV7-8	CASSIPGQGEQPQHF	TGTGCCAGCAGCATCCCGGGACAGGGTGAGCAGCCCCAGCATTTT
-	TRBJ1-6	-	TRBV6-1	CASSGATSYNSPLHF	TGTGCCAGCAGTGGGGCCACCTCCTATAATTCACCCCTCCACTTT
-	TRBJ1-5	-	TRBV20-1	CSARGGGNNQPQHF	TGCAGTGCTCGAGGTGGGGGTAACAATCAGCCCCAGCATTTT
-	TRBJ1-1	many	TRBV12-3/TRBV12-4	CASSDTGGGAEAFF	TGTGCCAGCAGCGACACGGGAGGGGGGGCTGAAGCTTTCTTT
TRBD1	TRBJ1-1	many	TRBV20-1	CSAAQGDLNTEAFF	TGCAGTGCTGCGCAGGGGGACCTGAACACTGAAGCTTTCTTT
-	TRBJ2-3	many	TRBV7-2	CASSLHALPQYF	TGTGCCAGCAGCTTACACGCTCTTCCGCAGTATTTT
-	TRBJ1-2	many	TRBV29-1	CSVVRGNGYTF	TGCAGCGTTGTAAGGGGAAATGGCTACACCTTC
-	TRBJ2-7	few	TRBV11-2	CASSPDTNSYEQYF	TGTGCCAGCAGCCCGGACACGAACTCCTACGAGCAGTACTTC
TRBD1	TRBJ1-5	-	TRBV29-1	CSVGTGVLHQPQHF	TGCAGCGTGGGGACAGGAGTACTTCATCAGCCCCAGCATTTT
-	TRBJ2-6	many	TRBV29-1	CSVDRDGPGANVLTF	TGCAGCGTTGATCGGGACGGCCCTGGGGCCAACGTCCTGACTTTC
-	TRBJ2-1	many	TRBV21-1	CASSKENRGRPEQDLYNEQFF	TGTGCCAGCAGCAAGGAGAACAGAGGCAGACCGGAGCAAGACCTTTACAATGAGCAGTTCTTC
-	TRBJ1-1	-	TRBV9	CASSPAPYTEAFF	TGTGCCAGCAGCCCCGCACCCTACACTGAAGCTTTCTTT
-	TRBJ2-2	many	TRBV11-1	CASSLGPGFISVTGELFF	TGTGCCAGCAGCCTGGGCCCAGGTTTTATTTCGGTCACCGGGGAGCTGTTTTTT
TRBD1	TRBJ1-5	-	TRBV6-2/TRBV6-3	CASKTGTYSNQPQHF	TGTGCCAGCAAGACAGGGACTTATAGCAATCAGCCCCAGCATTTT